The TCR beta chain under discussion was sequenced for a study of pediatric ulcerative colitis. During colonoscopy, one to two rectal pinch biopsies were collected. No immunosuppressive drugs were given to ulcerative colitis patients before diagnostic colonoscopy. Findings and caveats of the study: All ulcerative colitis patients, but no controls, carried a couple of rectal clonotypes. Acute severe colitis showed lower rectal diversity from clonal expansions. Ulcerative colitis patients shared more blood-rectal clones than controls.

The protocol was immunoSEQ multiplex PCR, while the TCRdb copy is restricted to in-frame clones and leaves out a portion. The sample lists about 37,000 clones, 75% occurring once. V shed 6 bases and J 5 bases; nucleotides not matched to a gene: 7. Germline lookup yields CDR1 MNHEY and CDR2 SVGAGI. There are 14 residues in the CDR3. For this clone: Its antigen is still unknown.

Material: gut tissue. The source of this sequence is a boy aged 5-17 years with severe ulcerative colitis. The chain combines TRBV6-5 with TRBJ2-1; TRBD1 agrees at 7 bases. CDR3 bases: TGTGCCAGCAGCTCGGGACAGATAAACAATGAGCAGTTCTTC. Translation gives CASSSGQINNEQFF.